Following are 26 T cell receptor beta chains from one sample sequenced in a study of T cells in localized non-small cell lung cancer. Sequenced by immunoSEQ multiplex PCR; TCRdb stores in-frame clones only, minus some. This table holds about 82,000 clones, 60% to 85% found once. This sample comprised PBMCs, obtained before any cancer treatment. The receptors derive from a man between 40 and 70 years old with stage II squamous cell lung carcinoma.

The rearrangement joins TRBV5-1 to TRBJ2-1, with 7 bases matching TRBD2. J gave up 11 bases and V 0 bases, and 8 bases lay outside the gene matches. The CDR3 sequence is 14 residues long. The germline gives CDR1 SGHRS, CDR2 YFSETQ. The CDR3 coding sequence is TGCGCCAGCAGCTTGGGGGGAGGGGCCCCAAAGCAGTTCTTC. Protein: CASSLGGGAPKQFF.

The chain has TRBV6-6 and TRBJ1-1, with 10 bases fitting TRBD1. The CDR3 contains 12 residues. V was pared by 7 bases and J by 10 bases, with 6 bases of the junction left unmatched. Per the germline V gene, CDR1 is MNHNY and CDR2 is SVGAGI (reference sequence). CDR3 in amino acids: CASKIGQGGAFF. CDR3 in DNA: TGTGCCAGCAAAATCGGACAGGGGGGAGCTTTCTTT.

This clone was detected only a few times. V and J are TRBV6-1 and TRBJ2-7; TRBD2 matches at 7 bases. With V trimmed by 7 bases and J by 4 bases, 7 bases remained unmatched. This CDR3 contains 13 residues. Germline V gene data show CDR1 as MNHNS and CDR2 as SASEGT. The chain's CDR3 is CASTLGEGYEQYF. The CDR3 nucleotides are TGTGCCAGCACCCTTGGGGAGGGGTACGAGCAGTACTTC.

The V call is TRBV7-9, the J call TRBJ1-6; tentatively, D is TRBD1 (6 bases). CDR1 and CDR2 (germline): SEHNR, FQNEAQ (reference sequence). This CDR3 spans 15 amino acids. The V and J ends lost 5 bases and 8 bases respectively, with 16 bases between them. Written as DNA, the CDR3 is TGTGCCAGCAGCGGGTATGGGGGGCTGGATTCACCCCTCCACTTT. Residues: CASSGYGGLDSPLHF.

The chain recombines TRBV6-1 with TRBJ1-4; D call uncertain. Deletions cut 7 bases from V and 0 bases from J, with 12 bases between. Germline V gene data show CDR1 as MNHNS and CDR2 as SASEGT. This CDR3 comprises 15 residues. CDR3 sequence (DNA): TGTGCCAGCACGGAGGGCACAGCAACTAATGAAAAACTGTTTTTT. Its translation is CASTEGTATNEKLFF.

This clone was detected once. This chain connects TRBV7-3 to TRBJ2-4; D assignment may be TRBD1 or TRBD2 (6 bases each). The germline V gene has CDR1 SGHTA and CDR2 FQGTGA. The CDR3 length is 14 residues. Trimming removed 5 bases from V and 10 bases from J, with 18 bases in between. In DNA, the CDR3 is TGTGCCAGCAGCGTGACGCCGGGGGCTGGGATTCAGTACTTC. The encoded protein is CASSVTPGAGIQYF. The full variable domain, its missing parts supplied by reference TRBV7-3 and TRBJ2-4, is GAGVSQTPSNKVTEKGKYVELRCDPISGHTALYWYRQSLGQGPEFLIYFQGTGAADDSGLPNDRFFAVRPEGSVSTLKIQRTERGDSAVYLCASSVTPGAGIQYFGAGTRLSVL.

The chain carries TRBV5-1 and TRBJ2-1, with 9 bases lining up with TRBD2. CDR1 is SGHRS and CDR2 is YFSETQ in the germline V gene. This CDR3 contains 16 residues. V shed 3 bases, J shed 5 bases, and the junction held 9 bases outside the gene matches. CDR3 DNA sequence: TGCGCCAGCAGCTGGACCCCCAGCGGGAGGAACAATGAGCAGTTCTTC. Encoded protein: CASSWTPSGRNNEQFF.

The CDR3 is CASSLTGNNSPLHF. As DNA, the CDR3 is TGTGCCAGCAGCTTGACAGGGAATAATTCACCCCTCCACTTT. V and J are TRBV7-2 and TRBJ1-6, with 7 bases matching TRBD1. Trimming cost V 3 bases and J 5 bases; bases outside gene matches: 1. The CDR3 sequence is 14 residues long. The V gene's germline CDR1 is SGHTA and CDR2 FQGNSA.

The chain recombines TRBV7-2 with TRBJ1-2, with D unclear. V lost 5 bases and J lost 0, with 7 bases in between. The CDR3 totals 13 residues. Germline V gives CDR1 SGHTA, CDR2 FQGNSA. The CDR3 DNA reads TGTGCCAGCAGCCCCATCCCTAACTATGGCTACACCTTC. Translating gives CASSPIPNYGYTF.

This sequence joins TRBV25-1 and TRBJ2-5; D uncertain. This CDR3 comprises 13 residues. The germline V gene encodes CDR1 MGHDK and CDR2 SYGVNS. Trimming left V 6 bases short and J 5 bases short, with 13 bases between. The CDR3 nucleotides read TGTGCCAGCAGCCGCCGTAGTGGGGAGACCCAGTACTTC. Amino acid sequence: CASSRRSGETQYF.

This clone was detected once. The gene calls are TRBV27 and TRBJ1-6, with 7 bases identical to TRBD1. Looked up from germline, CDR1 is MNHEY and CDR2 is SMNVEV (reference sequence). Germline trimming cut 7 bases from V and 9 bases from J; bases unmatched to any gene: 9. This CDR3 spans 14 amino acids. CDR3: CASNLEQGPSPLHF. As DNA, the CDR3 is TGTGCCAGCAACCTCGAACAGGGGCCTTCACCCCTCCACTTT.

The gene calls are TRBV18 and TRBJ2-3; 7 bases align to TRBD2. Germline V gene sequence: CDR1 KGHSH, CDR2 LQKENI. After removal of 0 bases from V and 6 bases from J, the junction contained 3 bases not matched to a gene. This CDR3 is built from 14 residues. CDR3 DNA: TGTGCCAGCTCACCACCAGGACTAGGGGATACGCAGTATTTT. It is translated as CASSPPGLGDTQYF.

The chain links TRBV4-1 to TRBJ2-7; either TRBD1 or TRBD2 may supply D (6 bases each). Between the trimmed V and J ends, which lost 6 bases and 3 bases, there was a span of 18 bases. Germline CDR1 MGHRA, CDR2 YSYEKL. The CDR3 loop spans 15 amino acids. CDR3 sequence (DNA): TGCGCCAGCAGTGACAGAGGGGGGACGGGCTACGAGCAGTACTTC. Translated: CASSDRGGTGYEQYF.

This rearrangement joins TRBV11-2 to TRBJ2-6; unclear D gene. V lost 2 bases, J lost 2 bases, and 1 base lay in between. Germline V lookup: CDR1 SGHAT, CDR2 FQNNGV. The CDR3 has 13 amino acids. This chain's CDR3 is CASSLTGANVLTF. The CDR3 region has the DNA TGTGCCAGCAGCTTAACTGGGGCCAACGTCCTGACTTTC.

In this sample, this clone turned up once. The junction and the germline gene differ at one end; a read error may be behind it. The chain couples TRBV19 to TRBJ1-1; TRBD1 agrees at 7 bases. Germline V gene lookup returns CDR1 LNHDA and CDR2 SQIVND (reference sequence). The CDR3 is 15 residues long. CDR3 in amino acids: CASSIDPNWDRLINF. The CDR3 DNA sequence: TGTGCCAGTAGTATAGATCCTAATTGGGACAGACTCATTAATTTT.

The CDR3 nucleotides are TGTGCCAGCAGTTCCGGGACTCCCCCCTACAATGAGCAGTTCTTC. Protein sequence: CASSSGTPPYNEQFF. The rearrangement joins TRBV27 to TRBJ2-1, with D possibly matching TRBD2 (6 bases). The V gene's germline CDR1 is MNHEY and CDR2 SMNVEV (reference sequence). With 4 bases removed from V and 2 bases from J, the gap between germline ends came to 12 bases. This CDR3 spans 15 amino acids.

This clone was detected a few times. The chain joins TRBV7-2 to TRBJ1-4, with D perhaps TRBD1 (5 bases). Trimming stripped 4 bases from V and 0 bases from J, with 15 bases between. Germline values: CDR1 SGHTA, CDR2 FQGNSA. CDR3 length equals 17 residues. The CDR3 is CASSSPLGGATNEKLFF. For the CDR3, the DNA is TGTGCCAGCAGCTCACCCCTCGGGGGGGCAACTAATGAAAAACTGTTTTTT.

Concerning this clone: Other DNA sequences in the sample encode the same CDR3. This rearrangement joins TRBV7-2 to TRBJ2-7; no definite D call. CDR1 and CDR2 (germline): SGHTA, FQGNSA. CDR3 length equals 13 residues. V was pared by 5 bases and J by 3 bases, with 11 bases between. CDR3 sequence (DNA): TGTGCCAGCAGCCCCCGCGTTTACTACGAGCAGTACTTC. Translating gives CASSPRVYYEQYF.

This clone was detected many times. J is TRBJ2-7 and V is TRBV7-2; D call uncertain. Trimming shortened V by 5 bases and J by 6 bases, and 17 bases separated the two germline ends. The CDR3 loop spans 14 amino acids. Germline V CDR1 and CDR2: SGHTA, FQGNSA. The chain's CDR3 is CASSRSSSSPEQYF. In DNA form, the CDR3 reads TGTGCCAGCAGCCGATCGAGCAGTTCGCCCGAGCAGTACTTC.

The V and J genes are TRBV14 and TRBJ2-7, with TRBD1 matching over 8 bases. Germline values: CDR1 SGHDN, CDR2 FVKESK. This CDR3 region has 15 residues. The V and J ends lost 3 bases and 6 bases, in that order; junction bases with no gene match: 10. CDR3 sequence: CASSHSNRDRSEQYF. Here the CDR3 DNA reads TGTGCCAGCAGCCATTCAAATCGGGACAGGTCCGAGCAGTACTTC.

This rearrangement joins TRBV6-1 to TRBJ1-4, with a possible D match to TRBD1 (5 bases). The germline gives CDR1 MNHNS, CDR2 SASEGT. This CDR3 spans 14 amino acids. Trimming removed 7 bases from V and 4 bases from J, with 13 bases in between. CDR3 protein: CASKNGAGNEKLFF. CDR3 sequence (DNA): TGTGCCAGCAAGAACGGGGCGGGTAATGAAAAACTGTTTTTT.

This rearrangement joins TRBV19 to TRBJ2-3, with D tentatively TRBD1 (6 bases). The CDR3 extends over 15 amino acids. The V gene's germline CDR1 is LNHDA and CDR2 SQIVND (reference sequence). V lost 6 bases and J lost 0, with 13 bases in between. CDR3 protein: CASRWGQTSTDTQYF. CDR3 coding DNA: TGTGCCAGTAGGTGGGGGCAGACTAGCACAGATACGCAGTATTTT.

For the CDR3, the DNA is TGCAGCCTACCTCATGGAGGGGGCTACACCTTC. It encodes CSLPHGGGYTF. This chain uses TRBV29-1 with TRBJ1-2; D remains ambiguous. V was shortened by 8 bases and J by 8 bases, with 15 bases between the two germline ends. Germline CDR1 is SQVTM and CDR2 is ANQGSEA. The CDR3 length is 11 residues.

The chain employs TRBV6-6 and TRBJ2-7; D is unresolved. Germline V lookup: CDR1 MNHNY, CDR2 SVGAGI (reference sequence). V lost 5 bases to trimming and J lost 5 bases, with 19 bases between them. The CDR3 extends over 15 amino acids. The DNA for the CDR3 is TGTGCCAGCAGTACCCCTAAGCCGTTGTTGGACGAGCAGTACTTC. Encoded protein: CASSTPKPLLDEQYF.

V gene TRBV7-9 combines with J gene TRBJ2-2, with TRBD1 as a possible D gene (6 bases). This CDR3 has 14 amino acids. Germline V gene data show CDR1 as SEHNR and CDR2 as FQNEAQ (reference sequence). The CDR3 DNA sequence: TGTGCTGATAGGGGGACAACTAACACCGGGGAGCTGTTTTTT. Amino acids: CADRGTTNTGELFF.

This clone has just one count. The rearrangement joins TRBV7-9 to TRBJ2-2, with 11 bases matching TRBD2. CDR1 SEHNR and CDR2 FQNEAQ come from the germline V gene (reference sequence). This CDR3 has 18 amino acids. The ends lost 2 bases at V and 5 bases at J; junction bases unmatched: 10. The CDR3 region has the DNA TGTGCCAGCAGCTTAAAGGGTCTAGCGGGAGGCCTAACCGGGGAGCTGTTTTTT. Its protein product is CASSLKGLAGGLTGELFF.